A single sample gave rise to the 7 T cell receptor beta chains below, sequenced in a study of blood T cell repertoires in COVID-19. Profiled with immunoSEQ multiplex PCR; TCRdb holds only in-frame clones, not every one. The sample lists around 98,000 clones, about 80% occurring once. Specimen: peripheral blood. Receptors were obtained from a man between 65 and 85 years old with acute or convalescent COVID-19.

The rearrangement links TRBV7-8 to TRBJ2-3, with 12 bases lining up with TRBD2. The CDR3 covers 15 residues. J lost 3 bases, V lost 5 bases, and 3 bases had no gene match. Germline lookup yields CDR1 SGHVS and CDR2 FQNEAQ. CDR3 in amino acids: CASSRTSGITDTQYF. CDR3 nucleotides: TGTGCCAGCAGCCGGACTAGCGGGATAACAGATACGCAGTATTTT.

V usage is TRBV29-1 and J usage is TRBJ2-7, with TRBD1 matching 9 bases. Germline V CDR1 and CDR2: SQVTM, ANQGSEA. This CDR3 comprises 11 residues. The J segment lost 4 bases and the V segment lost 7 bases, leaving 2 bases of the junction unmatched. This chain's CDR3 is CSADRGYEQYF. DNA of the CDR3: TGCAGCGCCGACAGGGGGTACGAGCAGTACTTC.

J is TRBJ2-7 and V is TRBV28, with a tentative D call TRBD2 (5 bases). Deletions cut 7 bases from V and 2 bases from J, with 9 bases between. The CDR3 totals 12 residues. CDR1 is MDHEN, CDR2 SYDVKM, per germline. The CDR3 DNA is TGTGCCAGCACATCCGGGACCTACGAGCAGTACTTC. Translated, it gives CASTSGTYEQYF.

This clone has just a few counts. CDR3 amino acids: CASSYSRGGYEQYF. The CDR3 DNA sequence: TGTGCCAGCAGTTACTCGAGAGGGGGCTACGAGCAGTACTTC. V gene TRBV6-5 combines with J gene TRBJ2-7, with D perhaps TRBD1 (6 bases). Trimming took off 0 bases at V and 3 bases at J, with 9 bases between the two ends. Germline V gene data show CDR1 as MNHEY and CDR2 as SVGAGI. The CDR3 has 14 amino acids.

This clone was detected only once. V usage is TRBV11-2 and J usage is TRBJ2-1, with a tentative D call TRBD1 (6 bases). Germline V gives CDR1 SGHAT, CDR2 FQNNGV. V was trimmed by 5 bases and J by 5 bases, leaving 13 bases between them. The CDR3 length is 14 residues. The CDR3 here is CASSTNRVHNEQFF. In DNA form, the CDR3 reads TGTGCCAGCAGCACCAACAGGGTCCACAATGAGCAGTTCTTC.

This sequence joins TRBV5-1 and TRBJ1-3; TRBD1 is a possible D gene (6 bases). Germline V gives CDR1 SGHRS, CDR2 YFSETQ. This CDR3 spans 17 amino acids. V was trimmed by 0 bases and J by 0 bases, leaving 13 bases between them. CDR3 sequence: CASSLGIIGGSGNTIYF. CDR3 DNA sequence: TGCGCCAGCAGCTTGGGCATCATAGGGGGCTCTGGAAACACCATATATTTT.

The CDR3 reads CATSTQTVFNYGYTF. The CDR3, as DNA: TGTGCCACCAGCACACAGACGGTTTTTAACTATGGCTACACCTTC. The V and J genes are TRBV15 and TRBJ1-2; D is uncertain. The CDR3 loop spans 15 amino acids. The germline V gene encodes CDR1 LNHNV and CDR2 YYDKDF (reference sequence). V dropped 4 bases and J dropped 1 base, with 13 bases sitting between them.